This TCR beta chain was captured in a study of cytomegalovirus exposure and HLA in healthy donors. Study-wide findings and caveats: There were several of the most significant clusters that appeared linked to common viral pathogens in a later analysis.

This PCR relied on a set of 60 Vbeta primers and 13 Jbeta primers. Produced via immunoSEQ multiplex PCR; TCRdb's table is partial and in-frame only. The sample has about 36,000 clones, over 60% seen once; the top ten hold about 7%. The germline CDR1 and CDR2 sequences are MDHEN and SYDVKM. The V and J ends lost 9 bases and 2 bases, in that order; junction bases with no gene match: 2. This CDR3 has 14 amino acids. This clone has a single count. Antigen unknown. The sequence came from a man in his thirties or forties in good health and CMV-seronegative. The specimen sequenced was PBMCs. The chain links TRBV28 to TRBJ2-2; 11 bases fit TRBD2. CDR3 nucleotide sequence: TGTGCCAGTCGACTAGCGGGAAACACCGGGGAGCTGTTTTTT. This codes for CASRLAGNTGELFF.